Listed below are T cell receptor beta chains from one sample, sequenced in a study of blood T cells in healthy people across ages. Each CDR3 protein gets one entry after TCRdb re-called the 5' RACE reads with MiXCR. Among about 900,000 distinct CDR3 sequences listed, 45% to 50% were seen once. Material: blood. These receptors came from a man aged 25 to 40 in good health. CDR3s include the opening cysteine and the closing phenylalanine or tryptophan. The D gene is left open where the match is weak. For some rows the clone size is stated as once, few or many, or as a class when expanded; others skip it.

TRBJ2-7	-	TRBV20-1	TRBD1	CSARDPDRGVTYEQYF	TGCAGTGCTAGAGATCCCGACAGGGGAGTAACCTACGAGCAGTACTTC
TRBJ2-7	few	TRBV5-6	-	CASTSGGHEQYF	TGTGCCAGCACCTCCGGGGGACACGAGCAGTACTTC
TRBJ1-1	-	TRBV20-1	-	CSARAVTFSGTEAFF	TGCAGTGCTAGGGCCGTGACCTTTTCTGGCACTGAAGCTTTCTTT
TRBJ2-4	-	TRBV6-5	TRBD1	CASRPDRGENIQYF	TGTGCCAGCAGACCGGACAGGGGTGAAAACATTCAGTACTTC
TRBJ1-5	-	TRBV7-2	-	CASSLVVQDNQPQHF	TGTGCCAGCAGCTTAGTCGTACAAGACAATCAGCCCCAGCATTTT
TRBJ2-3	-	TRBV7-3	-	CASGPGWADTQYF	TGTGCCAGCGGCCCGGGGTGGGCAGATACGCAGTATTTT
TRBJ2-1	many	TRBV12-3/TRBV12-4	TRBD2	CASSFGSGGRGEQFF	TGTGCCAGCAGTTTCGGTAGCGGGGGCAGGGGTGAGCAGTTCTTC
TRBJ2-7	-	TRBV20-1	-	CSARDVAAYEQYF	TGCAGTGCTAGAGATGTAGCGGCATACGAGCAGTACTTC
TRBJ1-5	-	TRBV4-1	TRBD1	CASSQGGTGTSNQPQHF	TGCGCCAGCAGCCAAGGGGGGACAGGAACTAGCAATCAGCCCCAGCATTTT
TRBJ2-7	-	TRBV29-1	-	CSVEGQVTSYEQYF	TGCAGCGTTGAGGGCCAGGTGACTTCCTACGAGCAGTACTTC
TRBJ2-7	-	TRBV11-3	-	CASSSTDSSDEQYF	TGTGCCAGCAGCTCCACCGACAGTTCAGACGAGCAGTACTTC
TRBJ1-2	-	TRBV6-5	-	CASSREGGGRSYGYTF	TGTGCCAGCAGCCGGGAAGGAGGAGGACGGTCCTATGGCTACACCTTC
TRBJ1-2	-	TRBV7-9	-	CASSYAEGNYGYTF	TGTGCCAGCAGCTACGCAGAAGGGAACTATGGCTACACCTTC
TRBJ2-1	-	TRBV6-2/TRBV6-3	-	CASTIGGSYNEQFF	TGTGCCAGCACCATCGGGGGCTCCTACAATGAGCAGTTCTTC
TRBJ2-3	-	TRBV11-2	TRBD2	CASSSPASGGTDTQYF	TGTGCCAGCAGCTCCCCTGCTAGCGGGGGCACAGATACGCAGTATTTT
TRBJ1-5	few	TRBV20-1	TRBD1	CSARPPEDRAYSNQPQHF	TGCAGTGCTAGACCTCCCGAGGACAGGGCCTATAGCAATCAGCCCCAGCATTTT
TRBJ2-5	few	TRBV4-2	-	CASSQQVRSRKQETQYF	TGTGCCAGCAGCCAGCAAGTACGGTCCAGAAAACAAGAGACCCAGTACTTC
TRBJ2-7	few	TRBV11-3	TRBD2	CASSLLAGGPEQYF	TGTGCCAGCAGCTTACTAGCGGGGGGGCCAGAACAGTACTTC
TRBJ2-1	few	TRBV27	-	CASSPLTGPHNEQFF	TGTGCCAGCAGCCCCTTAACGGGTCCCCATAATGAGCAGTTCTTC
TRBJ1-5	-	TRBV30	-	CAWSEEPGRGGNQPQHF	TGTGCCTGGAGTGAGGAACCGGGCCGGGGGGGCAATCAGCCCCAGCATTTT
TRBJ2-1	-	TRBV2	-	CASSPSLGNEQFF	TGTGCCAGCAGTCCATCCCTGGGCAATGAGCAGTTCTTC
TRBJ1-5	once	TRBV25-1	TRBD1	CASSETGGFQPQHF	TGTGCCAGCAGTGAAACAGGGGGGTTCCAGCCCCAGCATTTT
TRBJ2-3	-	TRBV20-1	-	CSALRTGGADTQYF	TGCAGTGCCCTCCGGACCGGAGGGGCAGATACGCAGTATTTT
TRBJ2-7	-	TRBV15	TRBD1	CATSTDRALYEQYF	TGTGCCACCAGCACGGACAGGGCCCTCTACGAGCAGTACTTC
TRBJ2-1	few	TRBV4-1	-	CASSHELLEGGYNEQFF	TGCGCCAGCAGCCACGAACTTCTGGAGGGGGGCTACAATGAGCAGTTCTTC
TRBJ2-1	once	TRBV7-9	-	CASSLVWSGVTYNEQFF	TGTGCCAGCAGCTTAGTGTGGTCGGGGGTTACCTACAATGAGCAGTTCTTC
TRBJ2-5	-	TRBV7-2	-	CASSSGTGETQYF	TGTGCCAGCAGCTCGGGGACTGGAGAGACCCAGTACTTC
TRBJ2-1	-	TRBV5-6	-	CASSLDQGWGGNEQFF	TGTGCCAGCAGCTTGGACCAGGGCTGGGGTGGAAATGAGCAGTTCTTC
TRBJ2-7	few	TRBV7-2	TRBD1	CASSLVTGGPNEQYF	TGTGCCAGCAGCTTAGTTACAGGGGGGCCTAACGAGCAGTACTTC
TRBJ2-1	-	TRBV12-3/TRBV12-4	-	CASRENGGYNEQFF	TGTGCCAGCAGGGAGAACGGGGGTTACAATGAGCAGTTCTTC
TRBJ1-2	few	TRBV3-1	-	CASSQEGWGDYGYTF	TGTGCCAGCAGCCAAGAGGGTTGGGGAGACTATGGCTACACCTTC
TRBJ2-1	-	TRBV6-1	-	CASRTVGGNEQFF	TGTGCCAGCAGGACAGTTGGGGGCAACGAGCAGTTCTTC
TRBJ2-3	-	TRBV29-1	-	CSVEDRGSTDTQYF	TGCAGCGTTGAAGATAGGGGTAGCACAGATACGCAGTATTTT
TRBJ1-2	-	TRBV10-3	-	CATRSPGTGYGYTF	TGTGCCACCCGTTCACCCGGGACGGGCTATGGCTACACCTTC
TRBJ1-2	once	TRBV6-5	-	CASSPSPQADNYGYTF	TGTGCCAGCAGTCCTTCCCCGCAGGCGGACAACTATGGCTACACCTTC
TRBJ1-2	few	TRBV29-1	TRBD1	CSVDRTGQNYGYTF	TGCAGCGTCGATAGGACAGGGCAGAACTATGGCTACACCTTC
TRBJ2-3	few	TRBV7-2	TRBD1	CASSLVTGSTDTQYF	TGTGCCAGCAGCTTGGTGACAGGGAGCACAGATACGCAGTATTTT
TRBJ2-3	-	TRBV30	-	CAWSRRGRDTQYF	TGTGCCTGGAGCCGGAGGGGGAGAGATACGCAGTATTTT
TRBJ2-7	-	TRBV27	-	CASHVPGRYEQYF	TGTGCCAGTCACGTCCCAGGGCGCTACGAGCAGTACTTC
TRBJ2-3	many	TRBV5-1	-	CASSLAGASTDTQYF	TGCGCCAGCAGCTTGGCCGGGGCTAGCACAGATACGCAGTATTTT
TRBJ2-1	-	TRBV29-1	TRBD2	CSVRAGGLGEQFF	TGCAGCGTCCGAGCGGGGGGCCTGGGTGAGCAGTTCTTC
TRBJ2-5	-	TRBV29-1	TRBD1	CSVKQGAARRETQYF	TGCAGCGTTAAACAGGGGGCGGCGAGAAGAGAGACCCAGTACTTC
TRBJ2-1	few	TRBV20-1	-	CSAIGGGPYNEQFF	TGCAGTGCTATAGGAGGGGGGCCTTACAATGAGCAGTTCTTC
TRBJ2-1	-	TRBV7-2	-	CASLDPYNEQFF	TGTGCCAGCCTGGACCCGTACAATGAGCAGTTCTTC
TRBJ2-1	-	TRBV7-9	-	CASSLALYDNEQFF	TGTGCCAGCAGCTTAGCGTTGTACGACAATGAGCAGTTCTTC
TRBJ2-7	-	TRBV12-3/TRBV12-4	TRBD1	CASSPPGQGHYEQYF	TGTGCCAGCAGCCCTCCGGGACAGGGGCACTACGAGCAGTACTTC
TRBJ2-3	-	TRBV3-1	TRBD2	CASSNGTSGTTDTQYF	TGTGCCAGCAGCAACGGGACTAGCGGGACTACAGATACGCAGTATTTT
TRBJ1-1	-	TRBV3-1	-	CASSRASGLNTEAFF	TGTGCCAGCAGCCGCGCCTCAGGCCTGAACACTGAAGCTTTCTTT
TRBJ1-1	-	TRBV25-1	-	CASSRTDRNTEAFF	TGTGCCAGCAGCCGAACGGATAGGAACACTGAAGCTTTCTTT
TRBJ2-1	-	TRBV6-1	-	CASSVNGAYEQFF	TGTGCCAGCAGTGTAAACGGGGCCTATGAGCAGTTCTTC
TRBJ1-1	-	TRBV4-1	-	CASRTPQNTEAFF	TGCGCCAGCAGGACACCTCAGAACACTGAAGCTTTCTTT
TRBJ1-6	-	TRBV4-3	-	CASSQVQTVNSPLHF	TGCGCCAGCAGCCAAGTTCAGACAGTAAATTCACCCCTCCACTTT
TRBJ2-7	-	TRBV7-8	-	CASSLVQGESYEQYF	TGTGCCAGCAGCTTGGTCCAGGGTGAATCCTACGAGCAGTACTTC
TRBJ1-6	-	TRBV20-1	-	CSARDSAPGLTLHF	TGCAGTGCTAGAGATTCGGCCCCGGGTTTAACCCTCCACTTT
TRBJ2-3	-	TRBV9	-	CASSVGTFSTDTQYF	TGTGCCAGCAGCGTAGGGACTTTTAGCACAGATACGCAGTATTTT